The TCR beta chain described here comes from a study of T cells in women clearing cervical HPV infection. Looking at the study overall: For cases, blood was sampled a median around 150 days after lesion detection, interquartile range roughly 90 to 230 days. Only a few women had HLA typing results available.

About this clone: Antigen specificity is unknown. The CDR3 end falls 3 residues outside the read, so it is completed with the germline J gene.

The length of the CDR3 is 16 residues. Germline CDR1 reads SSHAT; CDR2 reads FNYEAQ (reference sequence). Study conclusions and caveats: Richness plus V gene abundances separated cases from controls with AUC around 0.79. TRBV6-7 abundance was lower in cases than controls (around 0.11% versus 0.16%).

Sequencing used immunoSEQ multiplex PCR; TCRdb keeps in-frame clones, though not all of them. The sample has 30,000 to 35,000 clones. The V call is TRBV7-7, the J call TRBJ2-3; the match to TRBD1 covers 12 bases. The TCR originated in a woman aged 18-70 years with a cervical HPV16 infection that either progressed to CIN3+ or cleared (not recorded which). What was sequenced was blood buffy coat. CDR3 protein: CASSFNGTGGNQPQYF. The sequenced part of the CDR3 DNA is TGTGCCAGCAGCTTCAACGGGACAGGGGGCAATCAGCCG. The variable domain in full, completed from reference TRBV7-7 and TRBJ2-3, reads GAGVSQSPRYKVTKRGQDVTLRCDPISSHATLYWYQQALGQGPEFLTYFNYEAQPDKSGLPSDRFSAERPEGSISTLTIQRTEQRDSAMYRCASSFNGTGGNQPQYFGPGTRLTVL.